This T cell receptor (beta chain) was sequenced during a study of monozygotic twins with inflammatory bowel disease. Incorporation of UMIs carrying a 6-nucleotide sample barcode was performed by template switching. Amplification of TCRalpha and TCRbeta cDNA involved two nested PCRs that ran for about 15 and 9 cycles. TCRdb reanalyzed the 5' RACE reads, giving one entry per CDR3 protein sequence and no DNA. In total, the table holds around 450,000 distinct CDR3 sequences. Study-level points and caveats: Researchers report that IBD patients shared fewer clonotypes with others than healthy twins, especially amid disease activity.

The germline CDR1 and CDR2 sequences are DFQATT and SNEGSKA (reference sequence). The CDR3 extends over 15 amino acids. Remarks on this clonotype: Antigen specificity is unknown.

The sample consisted of blood. The rearrangement joins TRBV20-1 to TRBJ1-2; the TCRdb call, TRBD1, lacks DNA for checking. The origin of this receptor is a human donor with ulcerative colitis or Crohn's disease, or a healthy co-twin of an affected twin (not recorded which). The CDR3 loop is CSARDFGQGGQGYTF.